The rows below give T cell receptor beta chains drawn from one sample of a study of cytomegalovirus exposure and HLA in healthy donors. Generated by immunoSEQ multiplex PCR, the TCRdb table keeps only in-frame clones and is missing some. The sample has about 180,000 clones, 75% to 85% seen once. Material for sequencing was PBMCs. The receptor source for this set is a woman in her 30s in good health and CMV-seropositive. The conserved cysteine and the conserved F or W are not part of the CDR3 here.

v_gene,CDR3aa
TRBV6-1,ASSEALQRGSDGYT
TRBV28,ASSRQTGELF
TRBV5-8,ASSSTGQTNQPQH
TRBV27,ASSLGTPFSYEQY
TRBV2,ASKESSGANVLT
TRBV6-5,ASTGSGGYYNEQF
TRBV7-9,ASSLGTGANTEAF
TRBV2,ASSALAGRLEQY
TRBV11-2,ASSPRRDSSYNEQF
TRBV7-3,ASSLLEKTSGNYEQY
TRBV30,ACGTGNIQY
TRBV28,ASNLGGVGHEQY
TRBV9,ASSSTQGGGTDTQY
TRBV10-3,AISPPGGTQH
TRBV4-2,ASSQDQAAPGEKLF
TRBV7-7,AGEDVGQGLIPDSEQY
TRBV11-2,ASSSGGTGISNQPQH
TRBV6-5,ASKTTATGNQPQH
TRBV6-1,ASSDTGQRSSYEQY
TRBV27,ASRPGDRPSGPQH
TRBV27,ASSLRTSGETQY
TRBV10-3,AISEGQAQETQY
TRBV7-2,ASSSTSRRPTYEQY
TRBV11-2,ASSLGGPRFEQY
TRBV28,ASSEQGRGSYEQY
TRBV6-1,ASSEALLLGTGNNEQY
TRBV5-1,ASSLGGHNTDTQY
TRBV20-1,SAKSTGELF
TRBV13,ASSFLGLADYNEQF